This T cell receptor (beta chain) appears in the sequencing data of a study of blood T cell repertoires in COVID-19. Study details: The cDNA or gDNA used as material had been derived from T cells, B-cell-depleted T cells, or PBMCs.

Looked up from germline, CDR1 is SGHRS and CDR2 is YFSETQ. Losses at the gene ends were 4 bases for V and 0 bases for J; bases not matched to a gene: 6. CDR3 length: 18 amino acids. This clone was recorded only once. TCRdb's copy holds only in-frame clones and misses some; the assay was immunoSEQ multiplex PCR. The table records tens of thousands of clones, roughly 80% of them present only once. This TCR came from a man in his fifties with COVID-19, enrolled during active disease. This sequence joins TRBV5-1 and TRBJ2-6; TRBD1 matches 11 bases. Sequenced input: peripheral blood. The CDR3 sequence is CASSQGTGGSSGANVLTF. The CDR3 DNA follows: TGCGCCAGCAGCCAGGGGACAGGGGGGTCCTCTGGGGCCAACGTCCTGACTTTC.